The clone carrying this T cell receptor (beta chain) was counted only a few times. One junction end disagrees with the germline gene, perhaps due to a read error. The germline gives CDR1 SGHTA, CDR2 FQGNSA. There are 15 residues in the CDR3. Separate from the 666-subject first cohort, the 120-subject validation cohort was the one that the donors belonged to. These data are taken from a study of cytomegalovirus exposure and HLA in healthy donors. Using immunoSEQ multiplex PCR, the repertoire was profiled, and TCRdb retains in-frame clones only, with some absent. The repertoire holds more than 55,000 clones, with about 93% as singletons.

This chain links TRBV7-2 with TRBJ2-5; maybe TRBD1 (6 bases). This TCR came from a man aged 18 to 35 in good health and CMV-seronegative. Input material: PBMCs. CDR3: CASSLAGTTQETQYF. The CDR3 DNA reads as TGTGCCAGCAGTTTAGCCGGGACAACCCAAGAGACCCAGTACTTC.